Each of the 8 T cell receptor beta chains below was sequenced from the same sample in a study of shared clonotypes between healthy human individuals. This table comes from immunoSEQ multiplex PCR, and its TCRdb copy is limited to in-frame clones, with some not included. The top ten hold approximately 1.5% of the sample, which has roughly 1 million clones, approximately 70% seen once. Sequencing was performed on memory CD4+ T cells sorted from blood. Documented subset: CD45RA-negative fraction. The receptors here all came from a man younger than 35 in good health.

The chain uses TRBV30 and TRBJ1-2; D is possibly TRBD1 (6 bases). Germline V gives CDR1 GTSNPN, CDR2 SVGIG (reference sequence). This CDR3 has 15 residues. V lost 0 bases to trimming and J lost 5 bases, with 16 bases between them. The CDR3: CAWSVKGRGDYGYTF. In nucleotides, the CDR3 is TGTGCCTGGAGTGTTAAAGGCAGGGGTGATTATGGCTACACCTTC.

There are a few counts of this clone. The chain has TRBV6-4 and TRBJ1-5, with TRBD1 matching 7 bases. V was pared by 4 bases and J by 2 bases, with 14 bases of the junction left unmatched. In germline, CDR1 is MRHNA, CDR2 SNTAGT. The CDR3 runs to 18 residues. The CDR3 protein is CASSASTGNPGGNQPQHF. CDR3 nucleotide sequence: TGTGCCAGCAGTGCCTCGACAGGGAATCCCGGTGGCAATCAGCCCCAGCATTTT.

The V and J genes are TRBV9 and TRBJ2-3; D remains ambiguous. Trimming removed 3 bases at V and 6 bases at J, with 5 bases between. The germline gives CDR1 SGDLS, CDR2 YYNGEE. CDR3 length: 11 residues. The CDR3 loop is CASSEADTQYF. CDR3 DNA: TGTGCCAGCAGCGAGGCGGATACGCAGTATTTT.

The sample holds a few counts of this clone. V gene TRBV5-1 combines with J gene TRBJ2-7; D is unresolved. The V gene lost 3 bases and the J gene lost 5 bases, with 15 bases spanning the gap. Germline V gene lookup returns CDR1 SGHRS and CDR2 YFSETQ. The CDR3 runs to 14 residues. CDR3: CASSSEPLPHEQYF. For the CDR3, the DNA is TGCGCCAGCAGCTCCGAACCGCTCCCCCACGAGCAGTACTTC. The entire variable domain, with the rest obtained from reference TRBV5-1 and TRBJ2-7, is as follows: KAGVTQTPRYLIKTRGQQVTLSCSPISGHRSVSWYQQTPGQGLQFLFEYFSETQRNKGNFPGRFSGRQFSNSRSEMNVSTLELGDSALYLCASSSEPLPHEQYFGPGTRLTVT.

The rearrangement uses TRBV5-4 and TRBJ1-1; the match to TRBD1 covers 8 bases. Trimming at V came to 4 bases and at J to 3 bases, leaving 8 bases not matched to a gene. CDR1 and CDR2 (germline): SGHNT, YYREEE (reference sequence). The CDR3 contains 15 residues. The CDR3 coding sequence is TGTGCCAGCAGCCCCGACAGGGGTAGGGACACTGAAGCTTTCTTT. It translates to CASSPDRGRDTEAFF.

The chain uses TRBV2 and TRBJ2-7; tentatively, D is TRBD1 (5 bases). The CDR3 has 13 residues. V was pared by 6 bases and J by 0 bases, with 9 bases between. Looked up from germline, CDR1 is SNHLY and CDR2 is FYNNEI. In DNA form, the CDR3 reads TGTGCCAGCAGGGAAAGGGGCTCCTACGAGCAGTACTTC. Its translation is CASRERGSYEQYF.

The CDR3: CASSYQRTHEQYF. The CDR3 DNA sequence: TGTGCCAGCAGTTACCAGCGAACCCACGAGCAGTACTTC. The chain recombines TRBV5-6 with TRBJ2-7; D is uncertain. Deletions cut 5 bases from V and 5 bases from J, with 14 bases between. This CDR3 region has 13 residues. Looked up from germline, CDR1 is SGHDT and CDR2 is YYEEEE.

This chain links TRBV1 with TRBJ2-7. TRBV1 is described as a pseudogene. This CDR3 comprises 13 residues. The CDR3 region is CTSSQGLENEQYF. CDR3 bases: TGCACCAGCAGCCAAGGTTTGGAAAACGAGCAGTACTTC.